What follows describes a single T cell receptor beta chain. Germline-derived CDR1 and CDR2 are MNHNY and SVGAGI (reference sequence). The CDR3 has 15 residues. With V trimmed by 6 bases and J by 4 bases, 8 bases remained unmatched. Original data processing: Nucleated cell counts were estimated from reference gene primer amplification. Method: immunoSEQ multiplex PCR; TCRdb's copy keeps in-frame clones and lacks some. V and J calls plus clone size are reproduced from that table; the DNA served to infer D and trimming. The sample consists of nearly 15,000 clones, 75% of them appearing once. This specimen comes from a study of blood T cell repertoires in COVID-19. Across the study: Samples of COVID-19 (acute and convalescent) were obtained from the United States, Italy and Spain.

The receptor comes from a man in his sixties with acute or convalescent COVID-19. The rearrangement uses TRBV6-6 and TRBJ2-7; 11 bases match TRBD1. What was sequenced was peripheral blood. The DNA of the CDR3 is TGTGCCAGCAGACTAGGACAGGGGGCAGGGTACGAGCAGTACTTC. It encodes CASRLGQGAGYEQYF.